The TCR beta chain described here comes from a study of cytomegalovirus exposure and HLA in healthy donors. V lost 2 bases, J lost 4 bases, and 8 bases lay in between. The CDR3 loop spans 13 amino acids. From germline, CDR1 is MNHEY and CDR2 SVGAGI. Overall study findings and caveats: Later, an analysis showed that TCR beta chains associated with HLA were more clonally expanded than others that were equally common. Earlier results showed most TCR beta V segments being productive about 87% or about 30% of the time.

Notes on this clone: Its target is not known.

PCR employed 60 Vbeta and 13 Jbeta primers. Method: immunoSEQ multiplex PCR; TCRdb's copy keeps in-frame clones and lacks some. There are approximately 170,000 clones in the sample; roughly 80% occur only once, and 0.77% lies in the top ten. The sample taken for sequencing was PBMCs. This TCR was recovered from a young woman in good health and CMV-seronegative. The rearrangement links TRBV6-5 to TRBJ1-2; D is perhaps TRBD1 (6 bases). CDR3 sequence: CASSYGRGYGYTF. The CDR3 coding sequence is TGTGCCAGCAGTTACGGCAGGGGCTATGGCTACACCTTC.